These 13 T cell receptor beta chains came from one sample sequenced in a study of blood T cell repertoires in COVID-19. Profiling relied on immunoSEQ multiplex PCR, and the TCRdb table lists in-frame clones only, not all of them. The sample lists under 130,000 clones, about 90% seen once, with 6.2% in the top ten. The source material was peripheral blood. The receptor set was obtained from a human donor in a cohort sampled during active COVID-19.

The DNA of the CDR3 is TGTGCCAGCAGCTCGCGGTCTGGACTCACTGAAGCTTTCTTT. Its protein product is CASSSRSGLTEAFF. The J gene is TRBJ1-1, the V gene TRBV5-6; D gene unclear. This CDR3 contains 14 residues. V was trimmed by 3 bases and J by 4 bases, leaving 13 bases between them. The germline CDR1 and CDR2 sequences are SGHDT and YYEEEE.

The V gene is TRBV6-2 or TRBV6-3, the J gene TRBJ2-7; tentatively, D is TRBD2 (5 bases). With 5 bases removed from V and 7 bases from J, the gap between germline ends came to 9 bases. CDR1 is MNHEY and CDR2 is SVGEGT in the germline V gene. The CDR3 covers 11 residues. CDR3 nucleotides: TGTGCCAGCAGTGATGCGGGTGAGCAGTACTTC. It yields the protein CASSDAGEQYF.

V usage is TRBV6-2 or TRBV6-3 and J usage is TRBJ2-1, with TRBD2 as a possible D gene (5 bases). Germline loops: CDR1 MNHEY, CDR2 SVGEGT. CDR3 length: 17 residues. The germline V and J ends were trimmed by 1 base and 0 bases, with 13 bases remaining between them. CDR3 loop: CASSYLLAPSSYNEQFF. DNA for the CDR3: TGTGCCAGCAGTTACTTGCTAGCCCCAAGCTCCTACAATGAGCAGTTCTTC.

The chain carries TRBV28 and TRBJ1-2; perhaps TRBD1 as D (6 bases). This CDR3 is 15 amino acids long. Germline V lookup: CDR1 MDHEN, CDR2 SYDVKM. Trimming shortened V by 1 base and J by 4 bases, and 13 bases separated the two germline ends. CDR3 bases: TGTGCCAGCAGTTTATCGGGACATAGGGGCTATGGCTACACCTTC. Translating gives CASSLSGHRGYGYTF.

This chain connects TRBV28 to TRBJ2-7; TRBD1 aligns across 10 bases. This CDR3 spans 15 amino acids. Germline CDR1 and CDR2: MDHEN and SYDVKM. V lost 4 bases and J lost 4; bases outside the gene matches: 7. The CDR3 protein is CASSSTGTGVYEQYF. The CDR3 DNA reads as TGTGCCAGCAGTTCAACCGGGACAGGGGTATACGAGCAGTACTTC.

The chain employs TRBV5-8 and TRBJ1-1; the D gene is possibly TRBD1 (5 bases). The germline gives CDR1 SGHTS, CDR2 YDEGEE. The CDR3 is 11 residues long. Trimming took 1 base from V and 11 from J, leaving 9 bases between them. CDR3 in DNA: TGTGCCAGCAGCTTGAGGGGTCTGGCTTTCTTT. Amino acids: CASSLRGLAFF. The full variable domain, rest sourced from reference TRBV5-8 and TRBJ1-1, is EAGVTQSPTHLIKTRGQQATLRCSPISGHTSVYWYQQALGLGLQFLLWYDEGEERNRGNFPPRFSGRQFPNYSSELNVNALELEDSALYLCASSLRGLAFFGQGTRLTVV.

V gene TRBV5-1 combines with J gene TRBJ2-5, with D possibly TRBD1 on 5 matching bases. Trimming took 0 bases from V and 5 from J, leaving 14 bases between them. There are 15 residues in the CDR3. CDR1 is SGHRS, CDR2 YFSETQ, per germline. The chain's CDR3 is CASSLVGRVGETQYF. In nucleotides, the CDR3 is TGCGCCAGCAGCTTGGTCGGCAGGGTAGGGGAGACCCAGTACTTC.

V is TRBV28 and J is TRBJ2-1; no clear D. This CDR3 is 12 amino acids long. CDR1 is MDHEN and CDR2 is SYDVKM in the germline V gene. V was shortened by 6 bases and J by 11 bases, with 14 bases between the two germline ends. The CDR3 DNA reads TGTGCCAGCAGCCCGGGTGAGACGAAGCAGTTCTTC. This sequence encodes CASSPGETKQFF.

V gene TRBV19 combines with J gene TRBJ2-7; 8 bases map to TRBD1. Per the germline V gene, CDR1 is LNHDA and CDR2 is SQIVND (reference sequence). With 5 bases clipped from V and 5 bases from J, the junction kept 8 bases outside the gene matches. The CDR3 runs to 14 residues. The CDR3 region has the DNA TGTGCCAGTAGTCGGGGCCAGACAGGGGACGAGCAGTACTTC. It translates to CASSRGQTGDEQYF.

The chain employs TRBV2 and TRBJ1-6, with 8 bases that match TRBD1. CDR1 is SNHLY, CDR2 FYNNEI, per germline. This CDR3 spans 15 amino acids. The ends lost 2 bases at V and 11 bases at J; junction bases unmatched: 8. The CDR3 DNA sequence: TGTGCCAGCAGTGAAAGCCGAGGACAGGGCCCACCCCTCCACTTT. Amino acids: CASSESRGQGPPLHF.

V usage is TRBV28 and J usage is TRBJ2-3; no definite D call. V was pared by 7 bases and J by 4 bases, with 12 bases between. Germline CDR1 is MDHEN and CDR2 is SYDVKM. The CDR3 consists of 13 residues. In DNA, the CDR3 is TGTGCCAGCAACTCGCGCCAGGCAGATACGCAGTATTTT. Amino acids: CASNSRQADTQYF. The complete variable domain, with remaining parts taken from reference TRBV28 and TRBJ2-3, reads DVKVTQSSRYLVKRTGEKVFLECVQDMDHENMFWYRQDPGLGLRLIYFSYDVKMKEKGDIPEGYSVSREKKERFSLILESASTNQTSMYLCASNSRQADTQYFGPGTRLTVL.

This clone was picked up one time. This sequence joins TRBV1 and TRBJ2-1; TRBD2 was called by the table and not checked on the DNA. TRBV1 is labeled a pseudogene. CDR3 length equals 17 residues. CDR3 DNA sequence: TGCACCAGCAGCCAAGATCACGCTAGCGGGGAACGCAATGAGCAGTTCTTC. Residues: CTSSQDHASGERNEQFF.

This chain uses TRBV5-1 with TRBJ2-3, with D unresolved. With 2 bases removed from V and 6 bases from J, the gap between germline ends came to 13 bases. Germline V CDR1 and CDR2: SGHRS, YFSETQ. The length of the CDR3 is 14 residues. Here the CDR3 reads CASSFRTTRDTQYF. Written as DNA, the CDR3 is TGCGCCAGCAGCTTCCGAACCACGCGGGATACGCAGTATTTT.